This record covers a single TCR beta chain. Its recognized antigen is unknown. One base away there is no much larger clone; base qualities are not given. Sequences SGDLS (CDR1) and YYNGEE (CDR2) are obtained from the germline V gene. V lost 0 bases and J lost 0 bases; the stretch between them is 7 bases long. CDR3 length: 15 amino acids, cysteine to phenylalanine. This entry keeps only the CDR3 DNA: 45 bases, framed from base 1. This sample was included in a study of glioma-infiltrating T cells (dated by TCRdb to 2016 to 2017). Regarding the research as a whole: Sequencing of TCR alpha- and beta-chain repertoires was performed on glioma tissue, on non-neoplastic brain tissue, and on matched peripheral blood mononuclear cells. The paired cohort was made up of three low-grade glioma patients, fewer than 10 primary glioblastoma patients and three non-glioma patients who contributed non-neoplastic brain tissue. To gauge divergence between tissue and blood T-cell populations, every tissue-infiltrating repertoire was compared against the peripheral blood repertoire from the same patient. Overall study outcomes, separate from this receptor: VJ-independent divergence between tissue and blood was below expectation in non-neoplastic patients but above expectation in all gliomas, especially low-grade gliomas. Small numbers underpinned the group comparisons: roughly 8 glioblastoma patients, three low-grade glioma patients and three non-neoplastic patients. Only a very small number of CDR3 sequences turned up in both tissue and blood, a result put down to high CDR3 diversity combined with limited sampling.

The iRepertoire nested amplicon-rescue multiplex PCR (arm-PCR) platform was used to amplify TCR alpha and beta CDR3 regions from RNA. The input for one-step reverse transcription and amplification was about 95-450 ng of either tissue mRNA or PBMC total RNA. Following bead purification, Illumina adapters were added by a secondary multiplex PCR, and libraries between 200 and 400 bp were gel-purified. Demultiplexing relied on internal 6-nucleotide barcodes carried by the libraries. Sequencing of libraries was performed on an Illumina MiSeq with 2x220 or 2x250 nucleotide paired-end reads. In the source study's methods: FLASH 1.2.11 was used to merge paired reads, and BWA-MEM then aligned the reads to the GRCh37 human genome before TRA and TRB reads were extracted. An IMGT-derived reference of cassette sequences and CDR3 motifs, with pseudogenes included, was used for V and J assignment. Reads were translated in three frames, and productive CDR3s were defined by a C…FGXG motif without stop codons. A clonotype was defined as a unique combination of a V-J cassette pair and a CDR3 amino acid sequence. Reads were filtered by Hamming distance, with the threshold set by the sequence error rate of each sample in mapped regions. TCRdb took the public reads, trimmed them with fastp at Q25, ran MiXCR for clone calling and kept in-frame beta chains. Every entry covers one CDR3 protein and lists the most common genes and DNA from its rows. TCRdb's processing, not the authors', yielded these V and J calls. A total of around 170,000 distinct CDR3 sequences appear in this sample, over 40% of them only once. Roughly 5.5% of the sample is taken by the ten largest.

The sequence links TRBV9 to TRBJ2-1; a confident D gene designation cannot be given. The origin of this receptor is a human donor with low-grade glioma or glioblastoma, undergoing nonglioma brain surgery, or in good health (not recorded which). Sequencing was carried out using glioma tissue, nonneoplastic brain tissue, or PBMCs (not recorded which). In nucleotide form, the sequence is TGTGCCAGCAGCGTAGGGTCCTGCTCCTACAATGAGCAGTTCTTC. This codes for CASSVGSCSYNEQFF.